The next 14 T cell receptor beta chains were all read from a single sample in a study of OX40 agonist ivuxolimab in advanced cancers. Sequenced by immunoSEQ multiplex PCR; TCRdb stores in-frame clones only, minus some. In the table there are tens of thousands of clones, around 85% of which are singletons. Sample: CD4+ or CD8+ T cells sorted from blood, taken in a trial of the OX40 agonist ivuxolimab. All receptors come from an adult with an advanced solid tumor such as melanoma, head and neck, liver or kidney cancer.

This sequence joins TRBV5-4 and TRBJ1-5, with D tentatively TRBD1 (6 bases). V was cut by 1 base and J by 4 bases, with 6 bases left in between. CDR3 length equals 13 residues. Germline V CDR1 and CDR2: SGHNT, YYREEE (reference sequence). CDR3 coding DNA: TGTGCCAGCAGCTTGCAGGGGAATCAGCCCCAGCATTTT. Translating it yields CASSLQGNQPQHF.

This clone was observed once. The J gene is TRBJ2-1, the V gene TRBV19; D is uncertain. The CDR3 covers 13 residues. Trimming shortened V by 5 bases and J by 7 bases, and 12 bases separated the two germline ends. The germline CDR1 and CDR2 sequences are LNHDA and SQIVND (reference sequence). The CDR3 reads CASSAPGRNEQFF. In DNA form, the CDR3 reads TGTGCCAGTAGTGCCCCAGGTAGGAATGAGCAGTTCTTC.

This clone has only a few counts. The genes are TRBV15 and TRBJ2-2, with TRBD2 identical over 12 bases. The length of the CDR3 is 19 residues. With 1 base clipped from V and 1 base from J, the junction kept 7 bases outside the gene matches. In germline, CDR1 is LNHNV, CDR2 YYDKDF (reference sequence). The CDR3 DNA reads TGTGCCACCAGCAGAGTCGGGCTAGCGGGAGGGCTGAACACCGGGGAGCTGTTTTTT. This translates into CATSRVGLAGGLNTGELFF.

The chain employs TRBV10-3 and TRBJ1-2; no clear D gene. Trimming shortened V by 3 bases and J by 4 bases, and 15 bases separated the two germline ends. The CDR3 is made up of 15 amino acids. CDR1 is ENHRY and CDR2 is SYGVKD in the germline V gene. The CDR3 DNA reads TGTGCCATCAGTGACTCGGAGGTCAGAGGCTATGGCTACACCTTC. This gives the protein CAISDSEVRGYGYTF.

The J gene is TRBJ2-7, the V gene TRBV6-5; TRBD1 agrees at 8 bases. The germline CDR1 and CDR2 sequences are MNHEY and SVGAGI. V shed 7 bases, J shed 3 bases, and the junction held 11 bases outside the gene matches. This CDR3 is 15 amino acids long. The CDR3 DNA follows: TGTGCCAGCAAGGTAACTCAGGGGGCCTTCTACGAGCAGTACTTC. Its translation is CASKVTQGAFYEQYF.

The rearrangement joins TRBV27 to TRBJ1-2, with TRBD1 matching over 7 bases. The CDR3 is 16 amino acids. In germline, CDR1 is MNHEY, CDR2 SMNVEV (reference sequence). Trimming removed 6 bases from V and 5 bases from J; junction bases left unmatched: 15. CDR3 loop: CASSPRTGRGVYGYTF. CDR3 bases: TGTGCCAGCAGCCCAAGGACAGGCAGAGGGGTTTATGGCTACACCTTC.

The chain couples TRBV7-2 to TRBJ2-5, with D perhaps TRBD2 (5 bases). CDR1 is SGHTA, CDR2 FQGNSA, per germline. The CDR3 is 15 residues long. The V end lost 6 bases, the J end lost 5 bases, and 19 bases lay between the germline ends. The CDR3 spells CASSRSGLAWETQYF. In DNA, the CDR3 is TGTGCCAGCAGTCGATCTGGGCTAGCATGGGAGACCCAGTACTTC.

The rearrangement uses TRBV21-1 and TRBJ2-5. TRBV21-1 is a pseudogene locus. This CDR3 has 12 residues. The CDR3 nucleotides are TGTGCCAGCAGCAAAAGGATGCAGACCCAGTACTTC. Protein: CASSKRMQTQYF.

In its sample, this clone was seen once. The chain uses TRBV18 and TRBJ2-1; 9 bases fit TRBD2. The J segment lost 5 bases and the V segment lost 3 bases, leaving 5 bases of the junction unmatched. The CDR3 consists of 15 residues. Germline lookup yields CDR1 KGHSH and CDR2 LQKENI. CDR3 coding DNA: TGTGCCAGCTCACCGGCCGGGACTAGCAACAATGAGCAGTTCTTC. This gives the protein CASSPAGTSNNEQFF.

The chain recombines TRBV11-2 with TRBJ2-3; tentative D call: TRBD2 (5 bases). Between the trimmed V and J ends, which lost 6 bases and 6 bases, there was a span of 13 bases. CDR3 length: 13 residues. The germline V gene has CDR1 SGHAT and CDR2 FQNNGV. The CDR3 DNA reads TGTGCCAGCAGTCGTGGACTCGGGGATACGCAGTATTTT. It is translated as CASSRGLGDTQYF.

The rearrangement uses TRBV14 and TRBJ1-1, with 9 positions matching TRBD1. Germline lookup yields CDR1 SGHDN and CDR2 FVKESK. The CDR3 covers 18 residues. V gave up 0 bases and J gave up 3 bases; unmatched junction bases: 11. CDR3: CASSQDLEGQGTHTEAFF. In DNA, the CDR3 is TGTGCCAGCAGCCAAGATCTAGAAGGACAGGGGACCCACACTGAAGCTTTCTTT.

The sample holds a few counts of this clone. CDR3 nucleotides: TGTGCCAGCAGCTCGGACTTTCGAGGGAGGTTCTTC. Its protein is CASSSDFRGRFF. The V call is TRBV7-9, the J call TRBJ2-1; TRBD2 is a possible D gene (5 bases). V shed 4 bases and J shed 15 bases, with 16 bases lying between them. The CDR3 covers 12 residues. Germline assignment: CDR1 SEHNR and CDR2 FQNEAQ (reference sequence). Full variable domain (rest looked up from reference TRBV7-9 and TRBJ2-1): DTGVSQNPRHKITKRGQNVTFRCDPISEHNRLYWYRQTLGQGPEFLTYFQNEAQLEKSRLLSDRFSAERPKGSFSTLEIQRTEQGDSAMYLCASSSDFRGRFFGPGTRLTVL.

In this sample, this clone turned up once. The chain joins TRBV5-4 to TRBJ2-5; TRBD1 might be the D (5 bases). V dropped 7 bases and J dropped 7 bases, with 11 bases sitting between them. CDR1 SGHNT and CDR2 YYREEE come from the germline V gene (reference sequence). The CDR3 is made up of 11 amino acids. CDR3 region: CASGAPGTQYF. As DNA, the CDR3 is TGTGCCAGCGGGGCCCCCGGGACCCAGTACTTC.

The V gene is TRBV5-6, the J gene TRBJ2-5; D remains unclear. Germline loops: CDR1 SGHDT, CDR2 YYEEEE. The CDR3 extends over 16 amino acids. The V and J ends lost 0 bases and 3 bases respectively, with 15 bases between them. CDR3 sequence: CASSLGFAIMKETQYF. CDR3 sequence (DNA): TGTGCCAGCAGCTTGGGGTTCGCTATAATGAAAGAGACCCAGTACTTC.